This T cell receptor (beta chain) was recorded in a study of T cells in women clearing cervical HPV infection. Some clones are missing from TCRdb's copy, which holds only in-frame ones; the method was immunoSEQ multiplex PCR. The sample has about 29,000 clones. The sequence derives from a woman between 18 and 75 years old with a cervical HPV16 infection that either progressed to CIN3+ or cleared (not recorded which). Sample: blood buffy coat.

The part of the CDR3 DNA that was read is TGTGCCAGCAGCTTAGGAGTACTTGAA. Protein sequence: CASSLGVLE. The CDR3, in full, reads CASSLGVLEAFF. V and J are TRBV7-9 and TRBJ1-1, with D uncertain. The read falls 3 residues short of the CDR3 end, and the missing part is taken from the germline J gene. Germline CDR1 and CDR2: SEHNR and FQNEAQ (reference sequence). This CDR3 region has 12 residues. V was trimmed by 1 base and J by 7 bases, leaving 7 bases between them.